A single sample is the source of the 16 T cell receptor beta chains below, sequenced in a study of T cells in Graves' hyperthyroidism and ophthalmopathy. RNA transcripts were the template for amplifying TCR beta CDR3 regions. Using the HTBI primer set, a first-round RT-PCR was run on the TCR CDR3. In TCRdb, the multiplex PCR reads were re-called with MiXCR into one record per CDR3 protein. The data hold a few hundred thousand distinct CDR3 sequences, with 15% to 19% observed a single time. Sequencing was done on a sample of blood. These receptors came from a woman between 25 and 40 years old with Graves' hyperthyroidism.

As concerns this clonotype: The junction departs from germline at one end; a sequencing error may be responsible. The chain carries TRBV11-2 and TRBJ2-7, with TRBD2 matching over 7 bases. This CDR3 comprises 13 residues. The germline CDR1 and CDR2 sequences are SGHAT and FQNNGV. The CDR3 DNA follows: TGTGCCGGCAGCGTCCGGGACTATTACGAGCAGTACTTC. Translation gives CAGSVRDYYEQYF.

This clonotype came up many times. The chain uses TRBV6-2 or TRBV6-3 and TRBJ2-2; possible D gene TRBD1, 5 bases. Germline values: CDR1 MNHEY, CDR2 SVGEGT. The CDR3 contains 17 residues. The V gene lost 1 base and the J gene lost 4 bases, with 16 bases spanning the gap. The CDR3 nucleotides read TGTGCCAGCAGTTACTGGCCGGACAAGTTTCGCACCGGGGAGCTGTTTTTT. It is translated as CASSYWPDKFRTGELFF.

This clonotype was observed at least ten times. V usage is TRBV28 and J usage is TRBJ1-5; no clear D. The CDR3 runs 15 residues. The germline V gene encodes CDR1 MDHEN and CDR2 SYDVKM. V was pared by 4 bases and J by 4 bases, with 14 bases between. CDR3 in DNA: TGTGCCAGCAGTTCTAAGCAGGAAAGTAATCAGCCCCAGCATTTT. Protein: CASSSKQESNQPQHF.

Many counts were recorded for this clonotype. The chain uses TRBV20-1 and TRBJ2-3, with 8 bases identical to TRBD2. This CDR3 region has 18 residues. Germline-derived CDR1 and CDR2 are DFQATT and SNEGSKA (reference sequence). The ends lost 0 bases at V and 1 base at J; junction bases unmatched: 12. The CDR3, as DNA: TGCAGTGCTAGAGACCCCTTGAGCGGGAGCGTAGGCACAGATACGCAGTATTTT. As protein: CSARDPLSGSVGTDTQYF.

The V call is TRBV19, the J call TRBJ1-4; no firm D call. Germline V gene lookup returns CDR1 LNHDA and CDR2 SQIVND (reference sequence). This CDR3 spans 16 amino acids. The V end was cut by 3 bases, the J end by 0 bases, with 11 bases between. The CDR3 region is CASSMGVYTTNEKLFF. CDR3 coding DNA: TGTGCCAGTAGTATGGGAGTATACACAACTAATGAAAAACTGTTTTTT. Supplemented by reference TRBV19 and TRBJ1-4, the full variable domain reads DGGITQSPKYLFRKEGQNVTLSCEQNLNHDAMYWYRQDPGQGLRLIYYSQIVNDFQKGDIAEGYSVSREKKESFPLTVTSAQKNPTAFYLCASSMGVYTTNEKLFFGSGTQLSVL.

This clonotype has at least ten counts. This chain uses TRBV12-3 or TRBV12-4 with TRBJ2-3; TRBD1 matches 10 bases. With 3 bases clipped from V and 2 bases from J, the junction kept 2 bases outside the gene matches. This CDR3 region has 15 residues. The CDR3 here is CASSLGQGNTDTQYF. The CDR3, as DNA: TGTGCCAGCAGTTTGGGACAGGGGAACACAGATACGCAGTATTTT.

This clonotype was picked up many times. The rearrangement links TRBV2 to TRBJ2-1, with unresolved D. Germline assignment: CDR1 SNHLY and CDR2 FYNNEI. The CDR3 contains 16 residues. V lost 1 base and J lost 4, with 14 bases in between. Written as DNA, the CDR3 is TGTGCCAGCAGTGAAGGGACCAGTTGGGAATACAATGAGCAGTTCTTC. Translation gives CASSEGTSWEYNEQFF. Variable domain in full (rest from reference TRBV2 and TRBJ2-1): EPEVTQTPSHQVTQMGQEVILRCVPISNHLYFYWYRQILGQKVEFLVSFYNNEISEKSEIFDDQFSVERPDGSNFTLKIRSTKLEDSAMYFCASSEGTSWEYNEQFFGPGTRLTVL.

The chain uses TRBV3-1 and TRBJ2-3, with D maybe TRBD2 (6 bases). Germline lookup yields CDR1 LGHDT and CDR2 YNNKEL (reference sequence). The CDR3 spans 13 residues. The V end lost 8 bases, the J end lost 1 base, and 10 bases lay between the germline ends. CDR3 sequence: CASRGLRTDTQYF. DNA for the CDR3: TGTGCCAGCCGGGGACTTCGCACAGATACGCAGTATTTT.

The chain is built from TRBV4-2 and TRBJ2-7; 8 bases fit TRBD2. This CDR3 spans 16 amino acids. Germline V gene data show CDR1 as LGHNA and CDR2 as YNFKEQ. After removal of 5 bases from V and 6 bases from J, the junction contained 15 bases not matched to a gene. CDR3 sequence reads: CASSGEGTSGLGEQYF. CDR3 DNA sequence: TGTGCCAGCAGCGGTGAGGGTACTAGCGGCTTAGGCGAGCAGTACTTC.

CDR3 amino acids: CASSYTNTDTQYF. Here the CDR3 DNA reads TGTGCCAGCAGTTACACAAACACAGATACGCAGTATTTT. The chain is built from TRBV6-1 and TRBJ2-3; D not certain. Looked up from germline, CDR1 is MNHNS and CDR2 is SASEGT. This CDR3 contains 13 residues. Trimming shortened V by 5 bases and J by 2 bases, and 8 bases separated the two germline ends.

This clonotype has a count of ten or more. The chain recombines TRBV6-1 with TRBJ1-2; the match to TRBD1 covers 7 bases. Germline V gives CDR1 MNHNS, CDR2 SASEGT. The ends lost 3 bases at V and 5 bases at J; junction bases unmatched: 6. This CDR3 region has 14 residues. CDR3 nucleotides: TGTGCCAGCAGTGAGGACAGGAGCATATATGGCTACACCTTC. Amino acid sequence: CASSEDRSIYGYTF.

This chain connects TRBV4-1 to TRBJ1-1; possible D gene TRBD1, 5 bases. This CDR3 comprises 13 residues. From germline, CDR1 is MGHRA and CDR2 YSYEKL. With 0 bases removed from V and 7 bases from J, the gap between germline ends came to 9 bases. CDR3 DNA sequence: TGCGCCAGCAGCCAAGAAGGAGGGGTTGAAGCTTTCTTT. Translated: CASSQEGGVEAFF.

In this sample, this clonotype turned up many times. This sequence joins TRBV6-2 or TRBV6-3 and TRBJ2-7; D is uncertain. The V and J ends lost 8 bases and 6 bases respectively, with 14 bases between them. CDR1 MNHEY and CDR2 SVGEGT come from the germline V gene. There are 12 residues in the CDR3. CDR3 region: CASGQPLREQYF. The CDR3 DNA reads TGTGCCAGCGGGCAGCCCCTCCGCGAGCAGTACTTC.

This clonotype came up many times. CDR3 DNA: TGTGCCAGCAGTGAAGATGCCGTAGGGGCTTTCTTT. Translating it yields CASSEDAVGAFF. This rearrangement joins TRBV2 to TRBJ1-1; no definite D call. Germline CDR1 is SNHLY and CDR2 is FYNNEI. V was trimmed by 1 base and J by 11 bases, leaving 11 bases between them. This CDR3 spans 12 amino acids.

This chain links TRBV27 with TRBJ2-1, with D perhaps TRBD2 (5 bases). The CDR3 contains 17 residues. V was clipped by 2 bases and J by 6 bases, with 20 bases between them. CDR1 and CDR2 from the germline V gene are MNHEY and SMNVEV (reference sequence). The CDR3 spells CASSLMSPGSGGNEQFF. For the CDR3, the DNA is TGTGCCAGCAGTTTAATGTCTCCGGGATCAGGCGGCAATGAGCAGTTCTTC.

This clonotype was seen only a few times. The chain couples TRBV3-1 to TRBJ2-5; 12 nucleotides match TRBD2. The V gene end was trimmed by 4 bases and the J gene end by 4 bases; junction bases not matched to a gene: 7. CDR3 length equals 16 residues. Germline-derived CDR1 and CDR2 are LGHDT and YNNKEL (reference sequence). CDR3 in DNA: TGTGCCAGCAGCCTAAAACTAGCGGGAGGAGGAGAGACCCAGTACTTC. Protein product: CASSLKLAGGGETQYF.